The 10 T cell receptor beta chains listed next were all sequenced from one sample in a study of blood T cells in healthy people across ages. It was with a sample-barcoded 5' primer and a J-beta primer mix that a second PCR of roughly 7 to 12 cycles was run. TCRdb re-derived calls from the 5' RACE reads in MiXCR, one entry per CDR3 protein. The sample holds roughly 1,000,000 distinct CDR3 sequences; almost 25% are singletons and the top ten take around 0.75%. The same data also contributed to another study, on T cells of mothers and their children.

Sequencing input: blood. These receptors were taken from a girl aged 2-10 years in good health.

This clonotype has a handful of counts. The J gene is TRBJ2-7, the V gene TRBV5-6, with 7 positions matching TRBD1. After removal of 4 bases from V and 2 bases from J, the junction contained 12 bases not matched to a gene. The length of the CDR3 is 16 residues. Germline-derived CDR1 and CDR2 are SGHDT and YYEEEE. CDR3 protein: CASSPVPGQSTYEQYF. The DNA of the CDR3 is TGTGCCAGCAGCCCCGTGCCGGGACAGTCTACCTACGAGCAGTACTTC.

The chain recombines TRBV12-3 or TRBV12-4 with TRBJ2-1; the D is unclear. V was trimmed by 5 bases and J by 8 bases, leaving 10 bases between them. This CDR3 has 12 amino acids. The CDR3 spells CASSRSVDEQFF. The CDR3 bases are TGTGCCAGCAGTCGGTCGGTCGATGAGCAGTTCTTC.

This clonotype occurred a few times. The rearrangement links TRBV29-1 to TRBJ2-5; the D gene is possibly TRBD1 (6 bases). V gave up 7 bases and J gave up 3 bases, with 15 bases separating them. The CDR3 spans 13 residues. Per germline, CDR1 SQVTM and CDR2 ANQGSEA. The CDR3 spells CSARQAGEETQYF. Written as DNA, the CDR3 is TGCAGCGCCCGACAGGCAGGGGAAGAGACCCAGTACTTC.

Regarding this clonotype: Its ends do not fully match the called genes, so a read error is possible. The chain is built from TRBV5-6 and TRBJ2-7, with a tentative D call TRBD2 (6 bases). The CDR3 has 14 residues. The V gene's germline CDR1 is SGHDT and CDR2 YYEEEE. For the CDR3, the DNA is TGTGCCAGCACCTCGGCGGGGTCAGACCGTCTGACACACTTC. Residues: CASTSAGSDRLTHF. The variable domain in full, completed from reference TRBV5-6 and TRBJ2-7, reads DAGVTQSPTHLIKTRGQQVTLRCSPKSGHDTVSWYQQALGQGPQFIFQYYEEEERQRGNFPDRFSGHQFPNYSSELNVNALLLGDSALYLCASTSAGSDRLTHFGPGTRLTVT.

The chain combines TRBV20-1 with TRBJ2-5; 7 bases agree with TRBD2. The end of the DNA aligns better with TRBJ2-7, so the J call may be wrong. CDR1 and CDR2 (germline): DFQATT, SNEGSKA (reference sequence). The CDR3 sequence is 15 residues long. This CDR3 reads CSAGGSRGVQGEQYF. The CDR3 region has the DNA TGCAGTGCCGGGGGTAGTCGGGGGGTCCAGGGCGAGCAGTACTTC.

This clonotype was picked up a small number of times. The junction departs from germline at one end; a sequencing error may be responsible. V is TRBV4-3 and J is TRBJ2-7; possibly TRBD1 for D (5 bases). The germline V gene encodes CDR1 LGHNA and CDR2 YSLEER. The CDR3 is 16 residues long. For the CDR3, the DNA is TGCGCCAGCAGCCAAGACCAAATGACAGCAGTCTACGAGCGGTACTTC. It yields the protein CASSQDQMTAVYERYF.

The V gene is TRBV5-5, the J gene TRBJ1-1; no clear D gene. V was pared by 0 bases and J by 0 bases, with 9 bases between. The CDR3 consists of 15 residues. From germline, CDR1 is SGHKS and CDR2 YYEKEE (reference sequence). The CDR3 nucleotides read TGTGCCAGCAGCTTGGGATGGCTTCTGAACACTGAAGCTTTCTTT. Translation: CASSLGWLLNTEAFF. Drawing the rest from reference TRBV5-5 and TRBJ1-1, the complete variable domain is DAGVTQSPTHLIKTRGQQVTLRCSPISGHKSVSWYQQVLGQGPQFIFQYYEKEERGRGNFPDRFSARQFPNYSSELNVNALLLGDSALYLCASSLGWLLNTEAFFGQGTRLTVV.

This clonotype was found a few times. The V gene is TRBV5-5, the J gene TRBJ2-1; D is unresolved. V gave up 3 bases and J gave up 5 bases, with 12 bases separating them. The germline CDR1 and CDR2 sequences are SGHKS and YYEKEE (reference sequence). This CDR3 spans 14 amino acids. The CDR3 loop reads CASSSPLTHNEQFF. The DNA of the CDR3 is TGTGCCAGCAGCTCCCCATTGACTCACAATGAGCAGTTCTTC.

The table lists this clonotype with a few counts. The chain is built from TRBV9 and TRBJ2-5, with TRBD1 matching 9 bases. In germline, CDR1 is SGDLS, CDR2 YYNGEE. V was clipped by 4 bases and J by 6 bases; unmatched bases: 4. The CDR3 length is 13 residues. CDR3 nucleotide sequence: TGTGCCAGCAGCACGGGACAGGGACAGACCCAGTACTTC. This codes for CASSTGQGQTQYF.

This clonotype has more than one count but fewer than ten. This rearrangement joins TRBV5-1 to TRBJ2-1; unclear D gene. This CDR3 contains 16 residues. V gave up 0 bases and J gave up 0 bases, with 10 bases separating them. Germline V CDR1 and CDR2: SGHRS, YFSETQ. CDR3: CASSLALFSSYNEQFF. DNA for the CDR3: TGCGCCAGCAGCTTGGCCCTCTTCAGCTCCTACAATGAGCAGTTCTTC.